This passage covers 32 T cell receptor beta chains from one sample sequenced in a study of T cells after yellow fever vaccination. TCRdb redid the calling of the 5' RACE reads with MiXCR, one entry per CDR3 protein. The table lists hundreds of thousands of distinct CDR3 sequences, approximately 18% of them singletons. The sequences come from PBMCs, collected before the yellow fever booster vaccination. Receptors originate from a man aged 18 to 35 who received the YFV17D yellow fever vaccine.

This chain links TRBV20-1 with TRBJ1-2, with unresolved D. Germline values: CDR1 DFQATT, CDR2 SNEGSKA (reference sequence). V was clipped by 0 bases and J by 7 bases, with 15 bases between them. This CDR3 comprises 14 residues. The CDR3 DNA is TGCAGTGCTAGAGATCGGGCGACCGGACGTGGCTACACCTTC. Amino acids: CSARDRATGRGYTF.

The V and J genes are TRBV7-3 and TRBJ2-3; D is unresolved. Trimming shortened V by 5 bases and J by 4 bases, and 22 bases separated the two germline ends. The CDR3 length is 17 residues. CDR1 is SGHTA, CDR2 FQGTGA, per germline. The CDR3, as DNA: TGTGCCAGCAGCCCGTTTGGACGGCGGATCGCGGCAGATACGCAGTATTTT. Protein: CASSPFGRRIAADTQYF. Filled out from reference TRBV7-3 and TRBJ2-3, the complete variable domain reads GAGVSQTPSNKVTEKGKYVELRCDPISGHTALYWYRQSLGQGPEFLIYFQGTGAADDSGLPNDRFFAVRPEGSVSTLKIQRTERGDSAVYLCASSPFGRRIAADTQYFGPGTRLTVL.

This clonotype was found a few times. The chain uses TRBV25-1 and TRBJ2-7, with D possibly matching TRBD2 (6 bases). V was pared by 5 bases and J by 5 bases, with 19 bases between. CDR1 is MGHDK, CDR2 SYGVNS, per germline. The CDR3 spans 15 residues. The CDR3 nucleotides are TGTGCCAGCAGTCCTCCACGGGGGTATCTGGACGAGCAGTACTTC. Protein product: CASSPPRGYLDEQYF.

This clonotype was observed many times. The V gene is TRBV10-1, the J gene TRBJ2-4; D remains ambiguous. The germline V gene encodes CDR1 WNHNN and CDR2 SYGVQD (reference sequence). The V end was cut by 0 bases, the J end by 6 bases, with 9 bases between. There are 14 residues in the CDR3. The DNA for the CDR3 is TGCGCCAGCAGTGAGTCCGGCAGGCCAAACATTCAGTACTTC. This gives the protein CASSESGRPNIQYF.

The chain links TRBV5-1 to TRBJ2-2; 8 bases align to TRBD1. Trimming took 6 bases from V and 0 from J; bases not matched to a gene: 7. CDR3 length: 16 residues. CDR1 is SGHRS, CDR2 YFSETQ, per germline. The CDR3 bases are TGCGCCAGCAATACAGGGGGTACCTCGAACACCGGGGAGCTGTTTTTT. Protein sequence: CASNTGGTSNTGELFF.

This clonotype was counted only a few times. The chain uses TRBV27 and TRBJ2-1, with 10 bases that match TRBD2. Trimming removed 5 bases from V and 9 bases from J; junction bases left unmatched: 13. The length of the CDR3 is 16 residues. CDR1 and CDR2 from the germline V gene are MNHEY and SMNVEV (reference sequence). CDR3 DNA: TGTGCCAGCAGTATACTATTTAGCGGGGGGCCGGGTGAGCAGTTCTTC. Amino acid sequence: CASSILFSGGPGEQFF.

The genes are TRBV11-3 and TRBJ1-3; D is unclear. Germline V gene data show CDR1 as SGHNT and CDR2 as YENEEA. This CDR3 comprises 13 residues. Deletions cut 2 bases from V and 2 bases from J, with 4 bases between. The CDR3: CASSLRAGNTIYF. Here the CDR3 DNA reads TGTGCCAGCAGCTTAAGGGCTGGAAACACCATATATTTT.

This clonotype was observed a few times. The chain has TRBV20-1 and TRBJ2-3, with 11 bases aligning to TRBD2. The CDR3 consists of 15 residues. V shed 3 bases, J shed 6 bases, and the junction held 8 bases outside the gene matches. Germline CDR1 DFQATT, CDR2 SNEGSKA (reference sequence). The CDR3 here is CSASQTSGVGDTQYF. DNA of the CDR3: TGCAGTGCTAGCCAGACTAGCGGGGTTGGGGATACGCAGTATTTT.

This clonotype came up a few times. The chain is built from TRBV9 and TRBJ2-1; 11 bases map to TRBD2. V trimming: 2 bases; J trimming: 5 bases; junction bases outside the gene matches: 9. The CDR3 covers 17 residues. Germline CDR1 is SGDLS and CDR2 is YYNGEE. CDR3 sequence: CASSVSGGAANDNEQFF. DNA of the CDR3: TGTGCCAGCAGCGTTAGCGGGGGGGCCGCTAACGACAATGAGCAGTTCTTC.

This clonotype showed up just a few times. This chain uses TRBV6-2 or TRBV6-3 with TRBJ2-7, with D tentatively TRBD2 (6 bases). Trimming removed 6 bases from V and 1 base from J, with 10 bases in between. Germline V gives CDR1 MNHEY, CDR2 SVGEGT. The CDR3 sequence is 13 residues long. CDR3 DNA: TGTGCCAGCAGCCCCGGGGGATCCTACGAGCAGTACGTC. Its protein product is CASSPGGSYEQYV.

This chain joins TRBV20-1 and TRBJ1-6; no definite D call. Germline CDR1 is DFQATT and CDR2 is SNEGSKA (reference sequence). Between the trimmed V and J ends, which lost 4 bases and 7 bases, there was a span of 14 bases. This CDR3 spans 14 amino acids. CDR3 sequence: CSANPGDYNSPLHF. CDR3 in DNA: TGCAGTGCTAACCCCGGGGATTACAATTCACCCCTCCACTTT.

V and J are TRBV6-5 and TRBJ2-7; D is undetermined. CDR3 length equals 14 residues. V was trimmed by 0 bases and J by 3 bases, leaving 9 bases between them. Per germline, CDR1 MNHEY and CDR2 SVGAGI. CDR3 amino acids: CASSYSKEIYEQYF. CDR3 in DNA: TGTGCCAGCAGTTACTCGAAGGAAATCTACGAGCAGTACTTC.

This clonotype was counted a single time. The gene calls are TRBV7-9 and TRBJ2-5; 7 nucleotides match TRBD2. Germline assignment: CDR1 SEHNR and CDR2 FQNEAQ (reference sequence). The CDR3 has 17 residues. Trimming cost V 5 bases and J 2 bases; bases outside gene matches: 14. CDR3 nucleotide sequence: TGTGCCAGCAGCCCCCTGGCGAGGGGAGGGACTCAAGAGACCCAGTACTTC. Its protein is CASSPLARGGTQETQYF.

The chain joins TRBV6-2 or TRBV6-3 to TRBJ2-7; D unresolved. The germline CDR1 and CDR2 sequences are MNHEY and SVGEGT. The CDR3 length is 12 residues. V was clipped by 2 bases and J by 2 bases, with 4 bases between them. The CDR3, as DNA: TGTGCCAGCAGTTACAACCCCTACGAGCAGTACGTC. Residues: CASSYNPYEQYV.

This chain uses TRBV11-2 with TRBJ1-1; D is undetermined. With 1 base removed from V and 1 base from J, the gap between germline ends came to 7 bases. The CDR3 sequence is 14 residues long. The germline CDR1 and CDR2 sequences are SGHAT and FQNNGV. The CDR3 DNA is TGTGCCAGCAGCTTAGCCCCCCGGAACACTGAAGCTTTCTTT. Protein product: CASSLAPRNTEAFF.

The CDR3 protein is CASSVGVYTEAFF. Here the CDR3 DNA reads TGTGCCAGCAGCGTAGGAGTTTACACTGAAGCTTTCTTT. The V gene is TRBV9, the J gene TRBJ1-1; no clear D. Looked up from germline, CDR1 is SGDLS and CDR2 is YYNGEE. Trimming pared 0 bases from V and 3 bases from J, leaving 6 bases between. The CDR3 covers 13 residues. The variable domain in full, with the rest retrieved from reference TRBV9 and TRBJ1-1, is DSGVTQTPKHLITATGQRVTLRCSPRSGDLSVYWYQQSLDQGLQFLIQYYNGEERAKGNILERFSAQQFPDLHSELNLSSLELGDSALYFCASSVGVYTEAFFGQGTRLTVV.

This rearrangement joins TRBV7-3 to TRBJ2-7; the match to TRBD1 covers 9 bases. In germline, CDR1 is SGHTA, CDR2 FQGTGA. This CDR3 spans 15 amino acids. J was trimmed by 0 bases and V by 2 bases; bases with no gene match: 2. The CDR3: CASSLETGGSYEQYF. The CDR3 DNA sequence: TGTGCCAGCAGCTTAGAGACAGGGGGCTCCTACGAGCAGTACTTC.

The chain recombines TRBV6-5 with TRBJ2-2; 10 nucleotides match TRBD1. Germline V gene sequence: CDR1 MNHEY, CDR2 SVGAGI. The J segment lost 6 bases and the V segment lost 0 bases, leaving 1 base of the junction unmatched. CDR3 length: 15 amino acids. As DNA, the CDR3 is TGTGCCAGCAGTTACTCGGGACAGGGGCCCGGGGAGCTGTTTTTT. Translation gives CASSYSGQGPGELFF.

Here the CDR3 DNA reads TGTGCCAGCAGCTTAGCGGGGGGGACTTCAGGGACCCAGTACTTC. It translates to CASSLAGGTSGTQYF. V gene TRBV7-2 combines with J gene TRBJ2-5; 7 positions agree with TRBD2. The J segment lost 7 bases and the V segment lost 0 bases, leaving 8 bases of the junction unmatched. From germline, CDR1 is SGHTA and CDR2 FQGNSA. CDR3 length: 15 residues.

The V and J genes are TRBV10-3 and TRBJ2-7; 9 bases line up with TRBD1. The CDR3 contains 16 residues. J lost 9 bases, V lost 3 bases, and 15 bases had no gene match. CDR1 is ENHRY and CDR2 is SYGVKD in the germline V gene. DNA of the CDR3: TGTGCCATCAGTGATTCAACAGGGGGCTTACTTGAGGGGCAGTACGTC. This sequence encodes CAISDSTGGLLEGQYV.

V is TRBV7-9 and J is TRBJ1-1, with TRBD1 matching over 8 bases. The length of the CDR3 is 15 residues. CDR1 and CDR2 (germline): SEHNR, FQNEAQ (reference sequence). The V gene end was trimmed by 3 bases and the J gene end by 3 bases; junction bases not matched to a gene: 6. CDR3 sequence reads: CASSFPRGRDTEAFF. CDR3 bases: TGTGCCAGCAGCTTTCCCAGGGGGCGGGACACTGAAGCTTTCTTT.

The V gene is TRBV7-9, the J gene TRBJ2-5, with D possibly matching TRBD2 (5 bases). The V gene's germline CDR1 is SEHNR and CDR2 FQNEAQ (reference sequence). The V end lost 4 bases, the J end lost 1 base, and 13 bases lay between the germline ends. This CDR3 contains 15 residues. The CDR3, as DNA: TGTGCCAGCAGCTGGGGAGCCGGGGTCCAAGAGACCCAGTACTTC. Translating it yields CASSWGAGVQETQYF.

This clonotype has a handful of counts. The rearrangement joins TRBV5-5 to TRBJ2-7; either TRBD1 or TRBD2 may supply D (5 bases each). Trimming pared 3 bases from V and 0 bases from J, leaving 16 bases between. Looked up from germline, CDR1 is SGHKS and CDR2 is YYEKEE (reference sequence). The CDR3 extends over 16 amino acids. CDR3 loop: CASSSGALGGSYEQYV. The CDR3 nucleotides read TGTGCCAGCAGCTCCGGGGCTCTGGGCGGCTCCTACGAGCAGTACGTC.

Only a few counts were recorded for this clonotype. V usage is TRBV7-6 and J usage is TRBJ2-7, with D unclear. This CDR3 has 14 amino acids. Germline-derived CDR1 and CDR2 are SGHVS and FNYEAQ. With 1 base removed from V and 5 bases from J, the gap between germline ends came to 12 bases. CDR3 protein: CASSLGPLLDEQYF. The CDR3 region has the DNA TGTGCCAGCAGCTTAGGTCCCCTTTTAGACGAGCAGTACTTC.

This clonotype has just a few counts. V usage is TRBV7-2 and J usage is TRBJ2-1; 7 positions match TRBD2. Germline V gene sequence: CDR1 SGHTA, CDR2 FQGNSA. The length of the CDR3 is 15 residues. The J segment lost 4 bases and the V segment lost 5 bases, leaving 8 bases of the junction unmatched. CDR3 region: CASSLGGAVYNEQFF. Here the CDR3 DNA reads TGTGCCAGCAGCCTGGGAGGGGCTGTGTACAATGAGCAGTTCTTC. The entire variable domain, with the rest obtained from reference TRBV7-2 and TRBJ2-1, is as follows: GAGVSQSPSNKVTEKGKDVELRCDPISGHTALYWYRQSLGQGLEFLIYFQGNSAPDKSGLPSDRFSAERTGGSVSTLTIQRTQQEDSAVYLCASSLGGAVYNEQFFGPGTRLTVL.

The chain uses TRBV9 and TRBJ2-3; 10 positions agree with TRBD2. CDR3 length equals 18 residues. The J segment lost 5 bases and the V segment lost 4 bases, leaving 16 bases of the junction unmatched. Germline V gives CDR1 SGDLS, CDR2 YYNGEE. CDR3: CASSLGGGSGGARDTQYF. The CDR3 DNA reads TGTGCCAGCAGCCTCGGAGGGGGAAGCGGGGGGGCCCGAGATACGCAGTATTTT. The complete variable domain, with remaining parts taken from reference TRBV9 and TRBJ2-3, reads DSGVTQTPKHLITATGQRVTLRCSPRSGDLSVYWYQQSLDQGLQFLIQYYNGEERAKGNILERFSAQQFPDLHSELNLSSLELGDSALYFCASSLGGGSGGARDTQYFGPGTRLTVL.

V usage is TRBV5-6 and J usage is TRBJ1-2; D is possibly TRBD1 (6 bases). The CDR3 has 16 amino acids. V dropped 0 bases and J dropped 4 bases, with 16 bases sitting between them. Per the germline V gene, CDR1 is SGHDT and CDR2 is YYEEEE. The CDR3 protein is CASSLGGHQRVYGYTF. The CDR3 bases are TGTGCCAGCAGCTTGGGGGGACATCAACGGGTCTATGGCTACACCTTC.

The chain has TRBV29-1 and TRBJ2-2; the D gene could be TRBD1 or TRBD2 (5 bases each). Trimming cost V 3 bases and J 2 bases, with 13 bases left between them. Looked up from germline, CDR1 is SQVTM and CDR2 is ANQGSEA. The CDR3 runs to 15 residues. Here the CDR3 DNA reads TGCAGCGTTGAGAGGATAGGGGACAACACCGGGGAGCTGTTTTTT. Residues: CSVERIGDNTGELFF.

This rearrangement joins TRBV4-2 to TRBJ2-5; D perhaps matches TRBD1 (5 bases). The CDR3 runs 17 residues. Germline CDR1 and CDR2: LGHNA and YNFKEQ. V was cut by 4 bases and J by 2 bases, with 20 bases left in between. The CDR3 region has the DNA TGTGCCAGCAGCCCGACAGTGACGGTATCGAGTCAAGAGACCCAGTACTTC. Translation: CASSPTVTVSSQETQYF.

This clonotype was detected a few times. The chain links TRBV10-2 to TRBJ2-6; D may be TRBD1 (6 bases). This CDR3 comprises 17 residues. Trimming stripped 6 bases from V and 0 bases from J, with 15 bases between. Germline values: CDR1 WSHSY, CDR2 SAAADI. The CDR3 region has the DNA TGCGCCAGCAGAGGGTGGGGACAAAGCTCTGGGGCCAACGTCCTGACTTTC. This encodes CASRGWGQSSGANVLTF.

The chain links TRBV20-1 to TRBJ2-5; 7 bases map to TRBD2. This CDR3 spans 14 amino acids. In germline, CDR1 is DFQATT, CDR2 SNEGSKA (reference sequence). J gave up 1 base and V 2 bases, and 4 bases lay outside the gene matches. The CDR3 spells CSARSSGGQETQYF. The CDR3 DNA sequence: TGCAGTGCTAGATCTAGCGGCGGCCAAGAGACCCAGTACTTC.

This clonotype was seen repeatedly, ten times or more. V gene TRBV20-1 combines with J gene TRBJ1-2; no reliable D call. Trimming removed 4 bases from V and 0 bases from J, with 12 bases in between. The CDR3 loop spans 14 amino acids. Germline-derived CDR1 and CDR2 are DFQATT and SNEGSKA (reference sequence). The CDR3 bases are TGCAGTGCTAAACCAGCGGGTTCTAACTATGGCTACACCTTC. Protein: CSAKPAGSNYGYTF.